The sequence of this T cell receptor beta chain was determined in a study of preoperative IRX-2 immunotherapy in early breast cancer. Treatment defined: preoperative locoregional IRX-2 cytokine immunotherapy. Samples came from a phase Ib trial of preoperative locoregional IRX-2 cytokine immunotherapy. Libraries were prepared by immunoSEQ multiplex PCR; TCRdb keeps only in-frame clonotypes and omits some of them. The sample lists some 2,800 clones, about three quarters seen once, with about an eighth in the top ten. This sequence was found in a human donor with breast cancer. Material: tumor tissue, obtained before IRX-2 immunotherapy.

CDR3 nucleotide sequence: TGTGCCAGCAGCCCCGGGGCCTACTCTGGGGCCAACGTCCTGACTTTC. This encodes CASSPGAYSGANVLTF. V is TRBV7-6 and J is TRBJ2-6; D possibly matches TRBD1 or TRBD2 (5 bases each). This CDR3 has 16 amino acids. Germline CDR1 and CDR2: SGHVS and FNYEAQ. The ends were cut back, 5 bases at V and 0 bases at J, with 11 bases in the middle.